This T cell receptor beta chain was sequenced in a study of OX40 agonist ivuxolimab in advanced cancers. Study-level information: Ivuxolimab doses were 0.01, 0.1, 0.3, 1.5, 3 or 10 mg/kg every 2 weeks.

Method: immunoSEQ multiplex PCR; TCRdb's copy keeps in-frame clones and lacks some. This sample carries 60,000 to 70,000 clones, roughly 85% of them seen once, and the ten largest clones take approximately 1.1%. CDR1 and CDR2 from the germline V gene are LNHDA and SQIVND (reference sequence). The CDR3 covers 12 residues. The J segment lost 9 bases and the V segment lost 9 bases, leaving 3 bases of the junction unmatched. The receptor's source is an adult with an advanced solid tumor such as melanoma, head and neck, liver or kidney cancer. The chain recombines TRBV19 with TRBJ1-6, with 9 nucleotides matching TRBD1. Material: CD4+ or CD8+ T cells sorted from blood, obtained in a trial of the OX40 agonist ivuxolimab. CDR3 region: CASGTGSSPLHF. The CDR3 DNA follows: TGTGCCAGCGGGACAGGGAGTTCACCCCTCCACTTT.